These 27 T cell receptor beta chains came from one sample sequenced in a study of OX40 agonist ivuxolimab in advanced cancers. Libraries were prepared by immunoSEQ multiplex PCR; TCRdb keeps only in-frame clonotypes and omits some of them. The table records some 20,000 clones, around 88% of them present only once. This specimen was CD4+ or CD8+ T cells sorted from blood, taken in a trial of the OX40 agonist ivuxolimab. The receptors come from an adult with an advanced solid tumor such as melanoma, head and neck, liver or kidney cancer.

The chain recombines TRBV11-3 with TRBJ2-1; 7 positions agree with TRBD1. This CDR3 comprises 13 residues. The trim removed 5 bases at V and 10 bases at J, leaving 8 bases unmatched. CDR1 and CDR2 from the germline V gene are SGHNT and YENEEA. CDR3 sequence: CASSTWDSKEQFF. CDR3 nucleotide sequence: TGTGCCAGCAGCACCTGGGACAGCAAGGAGCAGTTCTTC.

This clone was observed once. The CDR3: CASSQGVGQGMGEQYF. Here the CDR3 DNA reads TGCGCCAGCAGCCAAGGGGTAGGACAGGGGATGGGCGAGCAGTACTTC. The chain has TRBV4-3 and TRBJ2-7; TRBD1 matches 9 bases. V lost 1 base and J lost 6; bases outside the gene matches: 10. Looked up from germline, CDR1 is LGHNA and CDR2 is YSLEER. CDR3 length: 16 residues.

Written as DNA, the CDR3 is TGTGCCAGTAGTGCCACAGATACGCAGTATTTT. Amino acids: CASSATDTQYF. The chain has TRBV19 and TRBJ2-3, with unresolved D. The germline CDR1 and CDR2 sequences are LNHDA and SQIVND (reference sequence). This CDR3 spans 11 amino acids. The ends were cut back, 5 bases at V and 2 bases at J, with 2 bases in the middle.

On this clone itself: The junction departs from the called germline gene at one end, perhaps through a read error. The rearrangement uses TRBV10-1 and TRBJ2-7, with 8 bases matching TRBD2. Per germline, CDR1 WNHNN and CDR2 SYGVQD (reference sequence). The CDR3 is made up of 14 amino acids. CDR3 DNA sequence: TGCGTCAGCAGTGAGTTTGAGACTAGCGCCGAGCAGTACTTC. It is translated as CVSSEFETSAEQYF.

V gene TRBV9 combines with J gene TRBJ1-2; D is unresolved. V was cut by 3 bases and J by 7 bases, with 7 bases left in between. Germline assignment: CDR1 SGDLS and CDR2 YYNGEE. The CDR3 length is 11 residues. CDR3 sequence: CASSALSGYTF. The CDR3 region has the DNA TGTGCCAGCAGCGCCCTTTCTGGCTACACCTTC.

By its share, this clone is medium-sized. Here the CDR3 DNA reads TGTGCCAGCAGCCCAGGGATAGGGGCCGGGGAGCTGTTTTTT. Encoded protein: CASSPGIGAGELFF. The chain employs TRBV6-5 and TRBJ2-2, with D perhaps matching TRBD1 (5 bases). V dropped 6 bases and J dropped 6 bases, with 14 bases sitting between them. Germline V gene sequence: CDR1 MNHEY, CDR2 SVGAGI. This CDR3 region has 14 residues.

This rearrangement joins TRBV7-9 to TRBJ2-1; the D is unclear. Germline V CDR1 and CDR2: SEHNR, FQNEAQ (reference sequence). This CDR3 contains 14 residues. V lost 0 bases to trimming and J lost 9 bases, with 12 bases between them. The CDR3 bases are TGTGCCAGCAGCTTAGCGAGGCAACGGGCTGAGCAGTTCTTC. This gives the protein CASSLARQRAEQFF.

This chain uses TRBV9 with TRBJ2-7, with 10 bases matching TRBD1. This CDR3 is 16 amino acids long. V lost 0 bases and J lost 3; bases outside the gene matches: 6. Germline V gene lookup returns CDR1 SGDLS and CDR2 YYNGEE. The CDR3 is CASSVGDRGRVYEQYF. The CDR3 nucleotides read TGTGCCAGCAGCGTAGGGGACAGGGGCAGGGTCTACGAGCAGTACTTC.

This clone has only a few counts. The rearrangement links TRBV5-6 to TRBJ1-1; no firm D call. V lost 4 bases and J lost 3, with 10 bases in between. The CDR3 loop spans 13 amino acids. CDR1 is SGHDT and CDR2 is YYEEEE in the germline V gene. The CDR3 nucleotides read TGTGCCAGCAGCCCCCGGTTGGACACTGAAGCTTTCTTT. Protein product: CASSPRLDTEAFF.

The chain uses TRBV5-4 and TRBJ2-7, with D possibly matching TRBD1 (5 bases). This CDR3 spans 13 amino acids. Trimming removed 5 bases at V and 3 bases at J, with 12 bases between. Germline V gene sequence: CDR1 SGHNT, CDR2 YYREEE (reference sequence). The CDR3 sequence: CASSPGQYYEQYF. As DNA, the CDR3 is TGTGCCAGCAGTCCCGGACAATACTACGAGCAGTACTTC.

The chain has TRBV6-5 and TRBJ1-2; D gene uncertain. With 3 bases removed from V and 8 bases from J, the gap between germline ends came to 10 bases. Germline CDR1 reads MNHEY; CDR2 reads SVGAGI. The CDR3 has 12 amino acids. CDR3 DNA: TGTGCCAGCAGTTATGACCTAATCGGCTACACCTTC. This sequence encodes CASSYDLIGYTF.

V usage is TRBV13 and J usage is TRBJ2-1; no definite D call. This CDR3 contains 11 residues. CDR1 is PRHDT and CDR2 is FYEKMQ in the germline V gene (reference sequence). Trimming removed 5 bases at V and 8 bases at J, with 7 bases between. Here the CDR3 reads CASSLGYEQFF. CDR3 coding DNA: TGTGCCAGCAGCCTTGGTTATGAGCAGTTCTTC.

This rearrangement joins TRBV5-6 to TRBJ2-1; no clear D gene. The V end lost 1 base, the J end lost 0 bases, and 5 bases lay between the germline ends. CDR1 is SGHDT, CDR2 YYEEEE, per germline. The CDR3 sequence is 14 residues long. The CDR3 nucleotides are TGTGCCAGCAGCTTGCTGAGCTCCTACAATGAGCAGTTCTTC. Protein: CASSLLSSYNEQFF.

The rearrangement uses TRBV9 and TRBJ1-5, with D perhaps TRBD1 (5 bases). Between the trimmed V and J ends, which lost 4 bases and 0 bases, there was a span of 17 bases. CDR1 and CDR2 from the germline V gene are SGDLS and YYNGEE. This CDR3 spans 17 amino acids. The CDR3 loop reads CASSREAGEYSNQPQHF. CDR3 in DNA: TGTGCCAGCAGCCGGGAGGCGGGGGAGTATAGCAATCAGCCCCAGCATTTT.

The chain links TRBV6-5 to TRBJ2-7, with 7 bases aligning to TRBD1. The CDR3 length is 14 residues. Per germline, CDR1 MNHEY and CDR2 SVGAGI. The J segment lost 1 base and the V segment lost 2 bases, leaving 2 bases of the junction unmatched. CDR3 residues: CASSYQGQSYEQYF. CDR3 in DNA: TGTGCCAGCAGTTACCAGGGACAGTCCTACGAGCAGTACTTC.

The CDR3 reads CASSESPGLAYNEQFF. CDR3 nucleotides: TGTGCCAGCAGTGAATCCCCGGGACTAGCCTACAATGAGCAGTTCTTC. The rearrangement uses TRBV2 and TRBJ2-1, with 8 nucleotides matching TRBD2. After removal of 2 bases from V and 2 bases from J, the junction contained 5 bases not matched to a gene. There are 16 residues in the CDR3. The germline CDR1 and CDR2 sequences are SNHLY and FYNNEI. Using reference TRBV2 and TRBJ2-1 for the parts outside the CDR3, the full variable domain is EPEVTQTPSHQVTQMGQEVILRCVPISNHLYFYWYRQILGQKVEFLVSFYNNEISEKSEIFDDQFSVERPDGSNFTLKIRSTKLEDSAMYFCASSESPGLAYNEQFFGPGTRLTVL.

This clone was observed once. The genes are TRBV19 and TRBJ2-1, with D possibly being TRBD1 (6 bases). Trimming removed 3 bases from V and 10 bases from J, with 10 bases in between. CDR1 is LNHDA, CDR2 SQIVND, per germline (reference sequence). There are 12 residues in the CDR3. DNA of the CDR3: TGTGCCAGTAGTATGGGGGCACAAGAGCAGTTCTTC. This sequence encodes CASSMGAQEQFF.

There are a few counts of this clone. This CDR3 is CASSYGPGRPGYTF. DNA of the CDR3: TGTGCCAGCAGTTACGGACCTGGCCGGCCTGGCTACACCTTC. The rearrangement links TRBV6-5 to TRBJ1-2; no reliable D call. V lost 2 bases and J lost 7, with 14 bases in between. The CDR3 has 14 amino acids. Germline CDR1 MNHEY, CDR2 SVGAGI.

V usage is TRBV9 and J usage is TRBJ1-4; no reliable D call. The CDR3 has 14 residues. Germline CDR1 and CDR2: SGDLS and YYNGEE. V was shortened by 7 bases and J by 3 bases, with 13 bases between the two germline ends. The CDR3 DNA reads TGTGCCAGCGCAGGTGGAGGGCCTAATGAAAAACTGTTTTTT. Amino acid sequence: CASAGGGPNEKLFF.

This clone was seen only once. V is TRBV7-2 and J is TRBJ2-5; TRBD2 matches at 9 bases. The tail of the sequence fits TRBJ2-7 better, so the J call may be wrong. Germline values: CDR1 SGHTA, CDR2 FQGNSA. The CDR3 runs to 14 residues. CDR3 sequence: CASSFASGANEQYF. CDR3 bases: TGTGCCAGCAGCTTCGCTAGCGGGGCAAACGAGCAGTACTTC.

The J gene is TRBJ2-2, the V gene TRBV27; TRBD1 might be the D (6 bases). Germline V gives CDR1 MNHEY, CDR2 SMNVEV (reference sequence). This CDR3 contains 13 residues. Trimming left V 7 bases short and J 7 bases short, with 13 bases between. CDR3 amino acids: CASNMQGIGELFF. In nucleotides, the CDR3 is TGTGCCAGCAACATGCAGGGGATCGGGGAGCTGTTTTTT.

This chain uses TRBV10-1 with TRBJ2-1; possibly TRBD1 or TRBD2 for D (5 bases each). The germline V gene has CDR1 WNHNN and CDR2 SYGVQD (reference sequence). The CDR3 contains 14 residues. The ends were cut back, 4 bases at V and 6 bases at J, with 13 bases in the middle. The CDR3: CASSGGMFGNEQFF. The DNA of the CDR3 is TGCGCCAGCAGTGGGGGGATGTTCGGCAATGAGCAGTTCTTC.

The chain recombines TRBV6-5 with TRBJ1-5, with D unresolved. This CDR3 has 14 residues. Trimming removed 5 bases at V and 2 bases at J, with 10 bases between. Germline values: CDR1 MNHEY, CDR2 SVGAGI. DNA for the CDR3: TGTGCCAGCAGTCCCGGACGGGGCAATCAGCCCCAGCATTTT. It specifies CASSPGRGNQPQHF.

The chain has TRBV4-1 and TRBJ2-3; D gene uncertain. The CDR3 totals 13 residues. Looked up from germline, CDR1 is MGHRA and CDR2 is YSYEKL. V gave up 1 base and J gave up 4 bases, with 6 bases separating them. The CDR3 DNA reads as TGCGCCAGCAGCCAAGCCGGGCCAGATACGCAGTATTTT. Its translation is CASSQAGPDTQYF.

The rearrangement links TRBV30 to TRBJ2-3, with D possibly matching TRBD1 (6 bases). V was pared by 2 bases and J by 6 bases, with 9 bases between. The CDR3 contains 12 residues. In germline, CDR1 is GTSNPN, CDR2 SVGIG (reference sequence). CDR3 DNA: TGTGCCTGGAGTTTCGACAGGGATACGCAGTATTTT. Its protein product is CAWSFDRDTQYF.

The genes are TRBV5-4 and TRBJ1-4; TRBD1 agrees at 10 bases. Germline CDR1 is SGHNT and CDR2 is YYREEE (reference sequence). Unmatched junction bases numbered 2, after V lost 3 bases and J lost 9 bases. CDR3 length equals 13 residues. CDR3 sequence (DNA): TGTGCCAGCAGCTCTGACAGGGGGCAAAAACTGTTTTTT. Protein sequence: CASSSDRGQKLFF.

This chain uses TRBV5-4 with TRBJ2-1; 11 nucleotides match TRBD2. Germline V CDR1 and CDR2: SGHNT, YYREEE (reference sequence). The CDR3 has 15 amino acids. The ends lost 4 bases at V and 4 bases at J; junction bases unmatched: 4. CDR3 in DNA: TGTGCCAGCAGCGTCCTAGCGGGAGGTTACAATGAGCAGTTCTTC. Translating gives CASSVLAGGYNEQFF. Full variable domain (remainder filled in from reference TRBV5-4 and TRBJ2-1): ETGVTQSPTHLIKTRGQQVTLRCSSQSGHNTVSWYQQALGQGPQFIFQYYREEENGRGNFPPRFSGLQFPNYSSELNVNALELDDSALYLCASSVLAGGYNEQFFGPGTRLTVL.